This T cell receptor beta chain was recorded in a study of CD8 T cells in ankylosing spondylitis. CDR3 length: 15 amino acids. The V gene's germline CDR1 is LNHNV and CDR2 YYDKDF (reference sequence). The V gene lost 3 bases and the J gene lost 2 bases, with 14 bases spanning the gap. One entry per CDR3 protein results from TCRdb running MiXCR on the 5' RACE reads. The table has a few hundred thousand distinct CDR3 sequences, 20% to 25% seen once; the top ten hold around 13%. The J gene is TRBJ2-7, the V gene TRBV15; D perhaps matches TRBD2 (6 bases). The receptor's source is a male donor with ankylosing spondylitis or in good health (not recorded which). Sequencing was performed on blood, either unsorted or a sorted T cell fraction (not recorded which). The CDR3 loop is CATSSSGEATYEQYF. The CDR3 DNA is TGTGCCACCAGCAGCTCGGGGGAGGCGACCTACGAGCAGTACTTC.